The clone carrying this T cell receptor beta chain was detected only once. The antigen is undetermined. Given the absence of the conserved phenylalanine or tryptophan at the CDR3 end, a read error is likely. This specimen comes from a study of molecular identifiers for immune sequencing clone quantification. Listed TCR primers, together with previously described methods, were used for the bulk TCR libraries. TCRdb redid the calling of the PCR reads with MiXCR, one entry per CDR3 protein. The table includes some 580,000 distinct CDR3 sequences, about 25% detected once. The naive CD8 libraries originated from between about 18,000 and 1,000,000 sorted cells and drew on 10%, 30% or 50% RNA. The CDR3 has 13 residues. Trimming removed 8 bases from V and 8 bases from J, with 18 bases in between. Germline loops: CDR1 SGHVS, CDR2 FQNEAQ. General study points: In a background of around 920,000 naive cells, spiked Jurkat TCR RNA from one cell was reportedly detectable.

The TCR originated in a human donor in good health. Some libraries in this study had Jurkat cell RNA spiked in. The chain employs TRBV7-8 and TRBJ1-2, with no clear D. Sequenced sample: naive CD8+ T cells from blood, with Jurkat cell RNA spiked in. Subset noted: FACS-sorted CD8+CD4-CCR7+CD45RA+ naive T cells. The CDR3 protein is CASSDGELYGYTY. Written as DNA, the CDR3 is TGTGCCAGCTCGGACGGGGAACTATACGGCTACACCTAC.